The 4 T cell receptor beta chains presented below share a single source sample, sequenced in a study of cytomegalovirus exposure and HLA in healthy donors (dated by TCRdb to 2016 to 2017). Library creation used the immunoSEQ multiplex PCR assay. For the multiplex PCR, a mixture combining 60 forward primers for TCR Vbeta segments and 13 reverse primers for TCR Jbeta segments was used. Drawn from immuneACCESS, this table holds only the in-frame rearrangements with V and J called that TCRdb kept. Clones are partly lost; checked studies trace under half to an unresolved V gene and leave the rest unexplained. In this sample the table shows some 150,000 clones, about 10% of which occur a single time. Of the sample, 1.8% is held by the ten largest clones. Sequencing input: PBMCs. These receptors were collected from a middle-aged man in good health and CMV-seronegative.

CDR3 protein: CASSSGYGQPQHF. As DNA, the CDR3 is TGTGCCAGCAGTTCAGGGTACGGCCAGCCCCAGCATTTT. The J gene is TRBJ1-5, the V gene TRBV28; a possible D gene is TRBD1 (5 bases). The germline CDR1 and CDR2 sequences are MDHEN and SYDVKM. The CDR3 is made up of 13 amino acids. V was cut by 4 bases and J by 7 bases, with 11 bases left in between.

The CDR3 spells CASSLGTGVTDTQYF. CDR3 in DNA: TGTGCCAGCAGCTTAGGGACAGGGGTCACAGATACGCAGTATTTT. J is TRBJ2-3 and V is TRBV7-3; 10 nucleotides line up with TRBD1. The CDR3 contains 15 residues. V lost 2 bases to trimming and J lost 2 bases; unmatched junction nucleotides: 1. Germline CDR1 SGHTA, CDR2 FQGTGA.

The chain employs TRBV9 and TRBJ2-5, with TRBD2 matching 8 bases. The closer fit of TRBJ2-7 to the DNA end suggests the J call may be wrong. The CDR3 spans 14 residues. In germline, CDR1 is SGDLS, CDR2 YYNGEE. Here the CDR3 DNA reads TGTGCCAGCAGCAAAGCGGGAGATGAATACGAGCAGTACTTC. Amino acid sequence: CASSKAGDEYEQYF.

This clone was detected only a few times. This sequence joins TRBV25-1 and TRBJ2-1; TRBD1 might be the D (6 bases). Trimming took off 6 bases at V and 6 bases at J, with 15 bases between the two ends. The CDR3 covers 14 residues. CDR1 is MGHDK, CDR2 SYGVNS, per germline. This chain's CDR3 is CASRGDTPVNEQFF. The CDR3 DNA sequence: TGTGCCAGCAGAGGGGACACCCCGGTCAATGAGCAGTTCTTC.